The T cell receptor (beta chain) under discussion was sequenced for a study of CD8 T cells in Susac syndrome. Whole-study findings and limits: The authors acknowledged that the study's TCR sequencing and HLA analysis involved relatively few individuals.

The authors reverse transcribed about 0.45 to 1 ug RNA with random hexamers. With immunoSEQ multiplex PCR, TCR beta CDR3 was amplified across 54 Vbeta and 13 Jbeta. TCRdb analysed the immunoSEQ multiplex PCR reads with MiXCR anew, one entry per CDR3 protein. This sample has 110,000 or so distinct CDR3 sequences, with roughly 94% found just once. Remarks on this clonotype: Antigen unknown.

With 0 bases clipped from V and 8 bases from J, the junction kept 8 bases outside the gene matches. The germline gives CDR1 SEHNR, CDR2 FQNEAQ (reference sequence). The CDR3 runs 16 residues. The source of this sequence is a human donor in good health. The V and J genes are TRBV7-9 and TRBJ2-1; 9 nucleotides match TRBD2. Sequencing input: CD4+ T cells from PBMCs. For the CDR3, the DNA is TGTGCCAGCAGCTTAGCGCATCTAGCGGGAAACGATGAGCAGTTCTTC. Its translation is CASSLAHLAGNDEQFF.